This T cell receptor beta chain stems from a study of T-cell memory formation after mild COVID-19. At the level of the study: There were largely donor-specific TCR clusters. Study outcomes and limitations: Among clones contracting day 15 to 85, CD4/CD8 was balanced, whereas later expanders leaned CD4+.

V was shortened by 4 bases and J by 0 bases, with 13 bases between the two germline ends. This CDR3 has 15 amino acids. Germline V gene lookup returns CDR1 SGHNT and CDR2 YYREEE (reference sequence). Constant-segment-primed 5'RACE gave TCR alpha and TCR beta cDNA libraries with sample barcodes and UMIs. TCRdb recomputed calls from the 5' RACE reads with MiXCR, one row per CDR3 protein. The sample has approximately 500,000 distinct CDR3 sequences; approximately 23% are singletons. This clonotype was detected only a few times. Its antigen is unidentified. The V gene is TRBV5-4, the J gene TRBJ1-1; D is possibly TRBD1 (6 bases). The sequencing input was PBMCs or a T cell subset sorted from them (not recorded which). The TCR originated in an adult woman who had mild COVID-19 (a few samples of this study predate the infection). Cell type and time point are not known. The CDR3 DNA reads TGTGCCAGCAGCCACCCACGGGACATGAACACTGAAGCTTTCTTT. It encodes CASSHPRDMNTEAFF.